The T cell receptor beta chain under discussion was sequenced for a study of brain T cells in children with intractable seizures. Study-level findings and limits: HCMV serostatus was not known, and viral specificity came from CDR3 similarity only.

About this clone itself: What it binds is not known.

Clones were read by immunoSEQ multiplex PCR, and TCRdb kept only the in-frame ones, dropping some. The sample has 300,000 to 400,000 clones, over 90% seen once. Sample time point: blood from clinic visit 5 months post-surgery; TSC patient then seizure free. With 6 bases clipped from V and 8 bases from J, the junction kept 9 bases outside the gene matches. The CDR3 is made up of 15 amino acids. Germline V gene sequence: CDR1 MNHEY, CDR2 SVGAGI. This chain joins TRBV6-5 and TRBJ2-1, with TRBD2 matching over 11 bases. Sequencing used peripheral blood, obtained approximately 5 months after surgery. This TCR came from a boy younger than two with tuberous sclerosis and intractable seizures. The DNA for the CDR3 is TGTGCCAGCAGGATAAATAGCGGGAGGGCCCATGAGCAGTTCTTC. It is translated as CASRINSGRAHEQFF.